The 12 T cell receptor beta chains in this list originate from one sample, sequenced in a study of blood T cell repertoires in COVID-19. Assay: immunoSEQ multiplex PCR; the TCRdb copy retains only in-frame clones and omits some. Of roughly 120,000 clones listed, around 87% are singletons. Input material: peripheral blood. The receptors here all came from a woman aged 50 to 60 with acute or convalescent COVID-19.

This clone turned up a few times. The CDR3 bases are TGTGCCAGCAGTGATGACAGGGGATGGTCACCCCTCCACTTT. Protein product: CASSDDRGWSPLHF. The chain combines TRBV6-1 with TRBJ1-6; 8 nucleotides agree with TRBD1. The CDR3 loop spans 14 amino acids. Germline CDR1 and CDR2: MNHNS and SASEGT. Trimming at V came to 3 bases and at J to 10 bases, leaving 5 bases not matched to a gene.

The rearrangement joins TRBV7-2 to TRBJ2-3; TRBD2 aligns across 10 bases. Germline-derived CDR1 and CDR2 are SGHTA and FQGNSA. The CDR3 covers 15 residues. The trim removed 1 base at V and 4 bases at J, leaving 2 bases unmatched. The CDR3 protein is CASSLGAGGPDTQYF. CDR3 nucleotides: TGTGCCAGCAGCTTAGGAGCGGGGGGGCCAGATACGCAGTATTTT.

The rearrangement joins TRBV18 to TRBJ2-7, with 8 positions matching TRBD1. The junction had 2 bases not matched to a gene; V was cut back by 2 bases and J by 5 bases. Germline CDR1 reads KGHSH; CDR2 reads LQKENI. The CDR3 contains 13 residues. CDR3 amino acids: CASSPEQGDEQYF. The CDR3 bases are TGTGCCAGCTCACCAGAACAGGGGGACGAGCAGTACTTC.

The chain recombines TRBV7-2 with TRBJ2-1; D not resolved. CDR3 length: 10 amino acids. Germline-derived CDR1 and CDR2 are SGHTA and FQGNSA. The ends were cut back, 8 bases at V and 8 bases at J, with 7 bases in the middle. For the CDR3, the DNA is TGTGCCAGCGCCCAGTATGAGCAGTTCTTC. It codes for CASAQYEQFF.

The table lists this clone with a count of one. The rearrangement joins TRBV5-1 to TRBJ2-5, with 14 bases lining up with TRBD2. The CDR3 has 15 residues. The germline gives CDR1 SGHRS, CDR2 YFSETQ. V dropped 4 bases and J dropped 4; count of bases not matched to a gene: 3. The CDR3 is CASSPGTSGRETQYF. CDR3 DNA sequence: TGCGCCAGCAGCCCCGGGACTAGCGGGAGAGAGACCCAGTACTTC.

The gene calls are TRBV29-1 and TRBJ1-1; no reliable D call. V dropped 5 bases and J dropped 1 base, with 11 bases sitting between them. The germline CDR1 and CDR2 sequences are SQVTM and ANQGSEA. This CDR3 has 13 residues. CDR3 protein: CSVTRGRNTEAFF. The DNA of the CDR3 is TGCAGCGTTACTAGAGGGCGGAACACTGAAGCTTTCTTT.

The chain uses TRBV7-9 and TRBJ1-4, with D unresolved. The ends were cut back, 8 bases at V and 0 bases at J, with 16 bases in the middle. The germline CDR1 and CDR2 sequences are SEHNR and FQNEAQ (reference sequence). This CDR3 has 16 amino acids. CDR3 DNA sequence: TGTGCCAGCGGATTAAATCTACGGGCAACTAATGAAAAACTGTTTTTT. Residues: CASGLNLRATNEKLFF. Looking up the rest from reference TRBV7-9 and TRBJ1-4 gives the full variable domain: DTGVSQNPRHKITKRGQNVTFRCDPISEHNRLYWYRQTLGQGPEFLTYFQNEAQLEKSRLLSDRFSAERPKGSFSTLEIQRTEQGDSAMYLCASGLNLRATNEKLFFGSGTQLSVL.

This chain connects TRBV6-2 or TRBV6-3 to TRBJ2-3; D remains unclear. The germline CDR1 and CDR2 sequences are MNHEY and SVGEGT. Trimming removed 3 bases from V and 2 bases from J, with 9 bases in between. The CDR3 spans 14 residues. The CDR3 nucleotides read TGTGCCAGCAGTTATCACTTTCTCACAGATACGCAGTATTTT. Its protein product is CASSYHFLTDTQYF.

This rearrangement joins TRBV6-2 or TRBV6-3 to TRBJ2-2; TRBD1 might be the D (5 bases). V was pared by 2 bases and J by 4 bases, with 11 bases between. The CDR3 is made up of 15 amino acids. Germline V gene data show CDR1 as MNHEY and CDR2 as SVGEGT. CDR3 in amino acids: CASSYAAGFTGELFF. The CDR3 nucleotides read TGTGCCAGCAGTTACGCCGCAGGGTTCACCGGGGAGCTGTTTTTT.

This rearrangement joins TRBV19 to TRBJ1-1; D unclear. The CDR3 has 13 residues. Trimming pared 0 bases from V and 6 bases from J, leaving 8 bases between. The germline V gene encodes CDR1 LNHDA and CDR2 SQIVND (reference sequence). The CDR3 loop reads CASSIDGAPEAFF. Here the CDR3 DNA reads TGTGCCAGTAGTATAGATGGAGCGCCTGAAGCTTTCTTT.

This chain connects TRBV5-1 to TRBJ1-2; 10 nucleotides line up with TRBD1. V was pared by 4 bases and J by 3 bases, with 6 bases of the junction left unmatched. There are 15 residues in the CDR3. Germline-derived CDR1 and CDR2 are SGHRS and YFSETQ. The CDR3 DNA reads TGCGCCAGCAGCCTGAGACAGGGGGCTGACTATGGCTACACCTTC. This codes for CASSLRQGADYGYTF.

The chain uses TRBV27 and TRBJ2-2; D unclear. CDR3 length: 15 amino acids. Trimming shortened V by 4 bases and J by 1 base, and 10 bases separated the two germline ends. Germline V gene sequence: CDR1 MNHEY, CDR2 SMNVEV (reference sequence). Written as DNA, the CDR3 is TGTGCCAGCAGTTCCTTCTCCGGGAACACCGGGGAGCTGTTTTTT. Translation gives CASSSFSGNTGELFF.